In its sample, the clone carrying this TCR beta chain was seen many times. Antigen specificity is unknown. Trimming removed 4 bases from V and 9 bases from J, with 21 bases in between. Germline-derived CDR1 and CDR2 are LGHNA and YNFKEQ. This CDR3 region has 15 residues. The data are from a study of human T cells and chemical hapten exposure. Study at large: Alopecia areata, totalis or universalis affected patients who were mostly female.

MiXCR, applied by TCRdb to the RACE reads, yields one record per CDR3 protein. The table lists around 80,000 distinct CDR3 sequences, 6.6% of them singletons, with roughly 1.4% in the top ten. The time point: patch test 2, 6 weeks after DPC sensitization. Treatment of the sample: therapeutic diphenylcyclopropenone sensitization with weekly scalp DPC. Findings and limits, study-wide: Expanded TCRs showed more large CDR3 clusters than pre-sensitization or healthy control sets.

The sequenced sample was whole blood, obtained in connection with sensitization to the hapten diphenylcyclopropenone (DPC). This clonotype originated in a woman in her twenties or thirties with alopecia areata. Some clones in this sample may be carry-over from other donors' samples. The chain employs TRBV4-2 and TRBJ2-5; TRBD2 might be the D (6 bases). The CDR3 protein is CASSPLPGPGGAQYF. CDR3 nucleotides: TGTGCCAGCAGCCCGCTACCCGGACCAGGAGGGGCCCAGTACTTC.